The source of this TCR beta chain is a study of shared clonotypes between healthy human individuals. Study overall: Those who served as donors were a couple of women and three men between the ages of 18 and 49. Findings of the study overall: Of the naive CD4 clonotypes, 4% to 5% were shared across several donors. Some clonotypes were shared by all four sorted-subset donors, while others were not shared. The non-shared ones had lower generation probabilities than the shared ones. There were few donors, and this limited the genetic and exposure-history diversity represented.

Libraries were prepared by immunoSEQ multiplex PCR; TCRdb keeps only in-frame clonotypes and omits some of them. Here the sample spans a few million clones, about 90% being singletons. Germline lookup yields CDR1 LNHNV and CDR2 YYDKDF (reference sequence). With 3 bases clipped from V and 1 base from J, the junction kept 3 bases outside the gene matches. This CDR3 is 15 amino acids long. On this clone: What it recognizes is unknown. Other DNA sequences of this sample code for an identical CDR3.

The sample consisted of naive CD4+ T cells from PBMCs. Described subset: CD45RA+ positively selected. V and J are TRBV15 and TRBJ2-7; 10 bases line up with TRBD1. The clonotype comes from a man aged 18-30 years in good health. Some clones in this sample may be carry-over from other donors' samples. Here the CDR3 DNA reads TGTGCCACCAGCAGGCCGGGACAGGGGTCCTACGAGCAGTACTTC. Its protein product is CATSRPGQGSYEQYF.